This TCR beta chain is drawn from a study of Ad26.COV2.S vaccination and SARS-CoV-2 variants. Findings and limits, study-wide: Vaccine recipients and placebo recipients showed similar non-spike TCR breadth. Vaccine recipients posted higher spike-specific TCR breadth than their placebo counterparts.

Indicated treatment: about 20 received Ad26.COV2.S at low or high dose, single or two shots; about 5 received placebo; per-sample allocation not given. Sampling was performed 63 days after the first vaccine or placebo injection. As regards this clone: Its matching antigen is unknown.

The assay was immunoSEQ multiplex PCR, and TCRdb's table has in-frame clones only and misses some. The table has 380,000 or so clones, approximately 83% seen once. The CDR3 sequence is 11 residues long. CDR1 SGHNT and CDR2 YYREEE come from the germline V gene (reference sequence). V lost 10 bases, J lost 9 bases, and 16 bases lay in between. V usage is TRBV5-4 and J usage is TRBJ1-2, with TRBD1 as a possible D gene (5 bases). Sequenced material: peripheral blood, taken in a trial of Ad26.COV2.S vaccine versus placebo. The source is a person between 18 and 65 years old who received the Ad26.COV2.S COVID-19 vaccine or a placebo. This CDR3 reads CAPPGRDSYTF. Written as DNA, the CDR3 is TGTGCCCCGCCAGGGAGGGATAGCTACACCTTC.